This TCR beta chain stems from a study of shared clonotypes between healthy human individuals. Donors were healthy HIV-negative adults without recent acute infections or vaccinations. Libraries were prepared by immunoSEQ multiplex PCR; TCRdb keeps only in-frame clonotypes and omits some of them. The sample gives 1.6 million or so clones, about 98.5% of which show up once; 0.36% is in the top ten. CDR1 is SGHVS, CDR2 FNYEAQ, per germline. Trimming stripped 0 bases from V and 7 bases from J, with 10 bases between. CDR3 length: 14 residues. The specimen sequenced was naive CD4+ T cells sorted from blood. As for subset: CD45RA+ positively selected. The TCR originated in a man under 40 in good health. This rearrangement joins TRBV7-6 to TRBJ2-1, with D possibly being TRBD2 (5 bases). The CDR3 DNA sequence: TGTGCCAGCAGCTTAGCGGGAGTCCTGAATGAGCAGTTCTTC. Translated: CASSLAGVLNEQFF.